This T cell receptor beta chain was sequenced for a study of technical replicates of blood from a few donors. The CDR3 extends over 14 amino acids. The ends were cut back, 1 base at V and 3 bases at J, with 10 bases in the middle. The germline V gene has CDR1 LNHDA and CDR2 SQIVND (reference sequence). Clones were sequenced by immunoSEQ multiplex PCR, and TCRdb holds only the in-frame ones, with some missing. This sample has 100,000 or so clones, with 90% to 96% found just once. The genes are TRBV19 and TRBJ2-7; no clear D. The clonotype was recovered from a human donor in good health. The sequenced sample was T cells isolated from PBMCs. CDR3 residues: CASSIAPYYYEQYF. The CDR3 DNA sequence: TGTGCCAGTAGTATAGCGCCATACTACTACGAGCAGTACTTC.